This record covers a single T cell receptor beta chain. This entry is derived from a study of cytomegalovirus exposure and HLA in healthy donors. Only in-frame clones appear in the TCRdb table, and some are missing; sequencing was by immunoSEQ multiplex PCR. This sample carries 150,000 to 200,000 clones, around 80% of them seen once, and the ten largest clones take 1% to 1.5%. The CDR3 is made up of 17 amino acids. CDR1 is SGHRS, CDR2 YFSETQ, per germline. V was shortened by 4 bases and J by 5 bases, with 21 bases between the two germline ends. The chain joins TRBV5-1 to TRBJ1-4; possible D gene TRBD1, 6 bases. Sequencing used PBMCs. The TCR originated in a woman under 40 in good health and CMV-seronegative. The CDR3 bases are TGCGCCAGCAGCCTGGAAGGTACCGGGACACGAAATGAAAAACTGTTTTTT. It encodes CASSLEGTGTRNEKLFF.